A selection of T cell receptor beta chains follows, all from one sample in a study of blood T cell repertoires in COVID-19. Some clones are missing from TCRdb's copy, which holds only in-frame ones; the method was immunoSEQ multiplex PCR. In the table there are 270,000 or so clones, just under 90% of which are singletons. Material: peripheral blood. The source is a young woman with COVID-19, enrolled during active disease. CDR3s include the opening cysteine and the closing phenylalanine or tryptophan. D genes are given only for firm matches. Part of the rows lack a size; the others show once, few, many or a class for expanded clones.

j_gene,d_gene,abundance,v_gene,CDR3aa,CDR3nt
TRBJ2-5,.,.,TRBV18,CASSPYQETQYF,TGTGCCAGCTCCCCGTACCAAGAGACCCAGTACTTC
TRBJ2-3,.,.,TRBV10-1,CASSGPGTPNTDTQYF,TGCGCCAGCAGTGGGCCCGGGACTCCTAACACAGATACGCAGTATTTT
TRBJ1-6,TRBD1,once,TRBV25-1,CASSDTTGWNSPLHF,TGTGCCAGCAGTGATACGACAGGGTGGAATTCACCCCTCCACTTT
TRBJ1-1,.,.,TRBV3-1/TRBV3-2,CASSLRTLRTEAFF,TGTGCCAGCAGCCTTAGGACATTACGAACTGAAGCTTTCTTT
TRBJ2-7,TRBD2,.,TRBV19,CASSENTSGGSDEQYF,TGTGCCAGCTCGGAAAATACTAGCGGGGGGTCCGACGAGCAGTACTTC
TRBJ2-2,TRBD2,.,TRBV3-1/TRBV3-2,CASSQGTSGSRGELFF,TGTGCCAGCAGCCAAGGGACTAGCGGGTCGAGGGGGGAGCTGTTTTTT
TRBJ2-1,.,.,TRBV29-1,CSTYRGGNEQFF,TGCAGCACGTATAGAGGTGGTAATGAGCAGTTCTTC
TRBJ2-3,TRBD2,many,TRBV7-9,CASSSQGTSWADTQYF,TGTGCCAGCAGCTCCCAAGGGACTAGTTGGGCAGATACGCAGTATTTT
TRBJ1-4,TRBD1,.,TRBV28,CASRPRSWDRVDEKLFF,TGTGCCAGCAGGCCAAGATCCTGGGACAGGGTCGATGAAAAACTGTTTTTT
TRBJ1-5,.,.,TRBV27,CASSVVEGVNQPQHF,TGTGCCAGCAGTGTTGTCGAGGGGGTAAATCAGCCCCAGCATTTT
TRBJ2-3,.,.,TRBV7-2,CASSPTARGLTDTQYF,TGTGCCAGCAGCCCAACTGCAAGGGGTCTGACAGATACGCAGTATTTT
TRBJ1-5,.,.,TRBV5-4,CASSFGGGQPQHF,TGTGCCAGCAGCTTTGGAGGCGGTCAGCCCCAGCATTTT
TRBJ1-2,TRBD1,few,TRBV5-1,CASSIAGTGGEYTF,TGCGCCAGCAGCATTGCCGGGACAGGGGGCGAGTACACCTTC
TRBJ1-2,TRBD1,once,TRBV28,CASSLYHRGMNGYTF,TGTGCCAGCAGTTTATACCACAGGGGGATGAATGGCTACACCTTC
TRBJ2-7,TRBD1,.,TRBV5-1,CASSLRGRSGEQYF,TGCGCCAGCAGCTTGAGGGGGCGATCTGGAGAGCAGTACTTC
TRBJ1-3,.,.,TRBV28,CASSGTYSGNTIYF,TGTGCCAGCAGCGGGACATATTCTGGAAACACCATATATTTT
TRBJ2-3,.,.,TRBV27,CASSLSGGGAYLTDTQYF,TGTGCCAGCAGTTTATCCGGCGGAGGGGCTTACCTCACAGATACGCAGTATTTT
TRBJ2-7,.,.,TRBV11-3,CASSRRDSGPYEQYF,TGTGCCAGCAGCCGGCGGGACAGTGGGCCCTACGAGCAGTACTTC
TRBJ2-5,TRBD2,.,TRBV9,CASSLAGGTQETQYF,TGTGCCAGCAGCCTAGCGGGGGGGACCCAAGAGACCCAGTACTTC
TRBJ1-1,.,once,TRBV28,CASSWEGKRTEAFF,TGTGCCAGCAGTTGGGAGGGCAAGAGAACTGAAGCTTTCTTT
TRBJ2-5,.,.,TRBV7-7,CASSLATAGQETQYF,TGTGCCAGCAGCTTAGCGACGGCAGGGCAAGAGACCCAGTACTTC
TRBJ1-2,.,.,TRBV6-5,CASSYKSRGYGYTF,TGTGCCAGCAGTTACAAGTCACGGGGCTATGGCTACACCTTC
TRBJ2-7,.,.,TRBV5-5,CASSLLQEQYF,TGTGCCAGCAGCCTATTACAGGAGCAGTACTTC
TRBJ2-2,.,.,TRBV7-9,CASSLGGGYTGELFF,TGTGCCAGCAGCTTAGGTGGCGGATACACCGGGGAGCTGTTTTTT
TRBJ2-3,TRBD2,.,TRBV2,CASRVGLAGTDTQYF,TGTGCCAGCAGAGTCGGACTAGCGGGGACAGATACGCAGTATTTT
TRBJ2-7,TRBD2,.,TRBV20-1,CSASASGGAGGYEQYF,TGCAGTGCTAGTGCCAGCGGGGGGGCCGGAGGCTACGAGCAGTACTTC
TRBJ1-5,.,.,TRBV23-1,CASSHSQNSNQPQHF,TGCGCCAGCAGTCATTCACAGAATAGCAATCAGCCCCAGCATTTT
TRBJ2-1,.,.,TRBV5-1,CASSLAQGSDNEQFF,TGCGCCAGCAGCTTGGCACAGGGAAGTGACAATGAGCAGTTCTTC
TRBJ1-1,.,.,TRBV29-1,CSVAVQVNTEAFF,TGCAGCGTTGCGGTACAGGTGAACACTGAAGCTTTCTTT
TRBJ2-2,TRBD1,.,TRBV2,CASNRGETGELFF,TGTGCCAGCAACAGGGGGGAAACCGGGGAGCTGTTTTTT
TRBJ1-2,TRBD1,.,TRBV11-2,CASSLPPSGTVDYTF,TGTGCCAGCAGCTTACCACCGAGTGGGACAGTGGACTACACCTTC
TRBJ2-4,TRBD2,.,TRBV5-6,CASSLPGLAVQNIQYF,TGTGCCAGCAGCTTGCCGGGACTAGCAGTCCAAAACATTCAGTACTTC
TRBJ2-7,.,.,TRBV28,CASSLIKTGAGEQYF,TGTGCCAGCAGTTTAATTAAAACAGGGGCGGGGGAGCAGTACTTC
TRBJ2-3,.,.,TRBV6-5,CARRGTSTDTQYF,TGTGCCAGAAGGGGAACTAGCACAGATACGCAGTATTTT
TRBJ2-1,TRBD1,.,TRBV25-1,CASSRHHDRGGNEQFF,TGTGCCAGCAGTCGTCACCACGACAGGGGTGGCAATGAGCAGTTCTTC
TRBJ1-3,.,.,TRBV5-6,CASSFRANTIYF,TGTGCCAGCAGCTTCAGGGCAAACACCATATATTTT
TRBJ1-4,.,.,TRBV6-5,CASSANEKLFF,TGTGCCAGCAGCGCTAATGAAAAACTGTTTTTT